These 8 T cell receptor beta chains share one sample of origin, sequenced in a study of Graves' ophthalmopathy and Graves' hyperthyroidism. Amplifying from RNA transcripts, the study obtained TCR beta CDR3 regions. HTBI primers were employed in first-round RT-PCR, then a second-round multiplex PCR followed. Each CDR3 protein gets one entry after TCRdb re-called the multiplex PCR reads with MiXCR. Of around 400,000 distinct CDR3 sequences in the sample, 20% to 25% were seen once. Sequencing was done on a sample of peripheral blood. All receptors derive from a woman aged 18-29 years with stable Graves' hyperthyroidism.

The V call is TRBV6-1, the J call TRBJ1-2; 7 bases are shared with TRBD1. Germline loops: CDR1 MNHNS, CDR2 SASEGT. With V trimmed by 6 bases and J by 2 bases, 6 bases remained unmatched. This CDR3 is 14 amino acids long. The CDR3 DNA sequence: TGTGCCAGCAGGTCGACAGGGATCAACTATGGCTACACCTTC. This translates into CASRSTGINYGYTF.

Many counts were recorded for this clonotype. V gene TRBV6-2 or TRBV6-3 combines with J gene TRBJ1-1; D call uncertain. V gave up 5 bases and J gave up 0 bases, with 13 bases separating them. This CDR3 contains 15 residues. Germline lookup yields CDR1 MNHEY and CDR2 SVGEGT. CDR3 DNA: TGTGCCAGCAGTGCCCCGCTGGGCATGAACACTGAAGCTTTCTTT. This sequence encodes CASSAPLGMNTEAFF.

This clonotype was counted ten times or more. The rearrangement links TRBV20-1 to TRBJ1-5; no clear D. The CDR3 is made up of 16 amino acids. The V gene's germline CDR1 is DFQATT and CDR2 SNEGSKA (reference sequence). Trimming took 0 bases from V and 5 from J, leaving 17 bases between them. Written as DNA, the CDR3 is TGCAGTGCTAGAGATAGGGCAGCTAACATGCATCAGCCCCAGCATTTT. It yields the protein CSARDRAANMHQPQHF.

This clonotype was observed a handful of times. Sequence at one end of the junction differs from germline and may be a read error. The chain joins TRBV6-1 to TRBJ1-1; tentatively, D is TRBD1 (5 bases). This CDR3 has 13 amino acids. CDR1 MNHNS and CDR2 SASEGT come from the germline V gene. CDR3 nucleotides: TGTGCCAGCAGTGAATCAGGGAACTCTGAAGCTTTCTTT. Translated, it gives CASSESGNSEAFF.

In its sample, this clonotype was seen many times. The rearrangement links TRBV2 to TRBJ2-7; TRBD1 matches 12 bases. Germline CDR1 and CDR2: SNHLY and FYNNEI. The CDR3 runs 13 residues. V was clipped by 8 bases and J by 4 bases; unmatched bases: 3. The chain's CDR3 is CASGGQGAYEQYF. CDR3 DNA sequence: TGTGCCAGCGGGGGACAGGGGGCGTACGAGCAGTACTTC.

This clonotype was counted at least ten times. The CDR3 DNA is TGTGCCACCTGGTCCGACAGGGGATTAGTGGGGACTGAAGCTTTCTTT. Translating gives CATWSDRGLVGTEAFF. The V gene is TRBV6-2 or TRBV6-3, the J gene TRBJ1-1; TRBD1 matches 8 bases. This CDR3 region has 16 residues. CDR1 MNHEY and CDR2 SVGEGT come from the germline V gene. V was clipped by 10 bases and J by 5 bases; unmatched bases: 18.

This clonotype was seen at least ten times. This chain connects TRBV12-3 or TRBV12-4 to TRBJ1-2; no clear D gene. The CDR3 has 13 amino acids. Trimming removed 3 bases from V and 6 bases from J, with 11 bases in between. DNA of the CDR3: TGTGCCAGCAGTTTGTGGCGGGATGATGGCTACACCTTC. It yields the protein CASSLWRDDGYTF.

This clonotype was recorded only once. The J gene is TRBJ1-2, the V gene TRBV12-3 or TRBV12-4; TRBD1 aligns across 10 bases. There are 15 residues in the CDR3. The trim removed 5 bases at V and 4 bases at J, leaving 7 bases unmatched. Here the CDR3 reads CASSPGTGALYGYTF. CDR3 bases: TGTGCCAGCAGTCCAGGGACAGGGGCACTCTATGGCTACACCTTC.